This T cell receptor beta chain came from a study of T cell responses to AZD1222 COVID-19 vaccine (dated by TCRdb to the early 2020s). For context, the study as a whole: A total of roughly 240 trial participants underwent TCR sequencing, of whom some 210 received two doses of AZD1222 and 26 received two doses of the MenACWY control vaccine. Trial participants were enrolled by age into subgroups of 18-55, 56-69 and 70-plus years, and around 150, 28 and 57 TCR-sequenced participants, respectively, were included in these subgroups.

Overall study outcomes, separate from this receptor: Epitopes outside the regions mutated in the B.1.351 and B.1.1.7 variants were reportedly recognized by nearly half of the unique spike-specific TCRs. In the small 56-69-year group, the increase in depth fell short of significance, most likely because of low power. Conclusions about previously exposed vaccinees are limited, since just six AZD1222 recipients were seropositive for SARS-CoV-2 at baseline. Because no day 14 peak-response samples were available, repertoires were characterized only after the peak T cell response. CD4 TCRs associated with the vaccine covered the entire spike protein, and the dominant responses were in regions 160-218 and 743-854. Participants were mostly white British and included more females than males, and it was suggested by the authors that clonal diversity may have been underestimated. Spike-specific TCR breadth and depth rose significantly after two AZD1222 doses compared with day 0 and with MenACWY recipients.

Taken with the paper, the label for time point translates to: about 28 days (+/-7) after the second vaccine dose. AZD1222 recipients given second doses at about 4 weeks or at about 12 weeks were pooled, since spike-specific TCR depth and breadth were not found to differ between the two schedules. Vaccinee samples were obtained from the UK trials COV001 and COV002, which included a single-blind randomized controlled phase 2/3 trial of AZD1222 (ChAdOx1 nCoV-19) in healthy adults. Trial participant PBMC samples were collected at day 0 and day 28 after the second dose for TCRbeta chain sequencing. V is trimmed back by 5 bases and J by 4 bases, and the junction contains 4 bases that no gene match accounts for. CDR1 and CDR2, looked up from the germline V gene, are MNHEY and SVGAGI. Spanning cysteine to phenylalanine, the CDR3 consists of 14 amino acids. Only CDR3 DNA remains: 42 bases, in frame from the first base.

Of note for this clone: No antigen is known for it. No clone much larger than this one lies a single base away; base qualities are absent.

The CDR3 regions of human TCRbeta chains were analyzed by immunosequencing. From the authors' description of their analysis: Repertoire TCRs were checked for matches against a reference library of SARS-CoV-2-specific TCRs that had been generated using the MIRA antigen-specificity platform. Breadth was defined as the fraction of unique TCRs that were SARS-CoV-2-associated. Depth was defined as the fraction of total T cells that were SARS-CoV-2-associated. Using the MIRA data, every spike-specific TCR was mapped to the spike region that the TCR reacted to and assigned to either a CD4 or a CD8 class. Log10-transformed breadth and depth values were compared by one-way ANOVA with Sidak's multiple comparisons tests. TCRdb obtained this table from immuneACCESS and retained in-frame rearrangements with V and J assigned. These tables miss some clones; where compared with another copy, unresolved V genes account for less than half of the shortfall, and the remainder is unexplained. V, J and clone size were drawn from that table, and D and trimming were deduced from the DNA. This sample holds approximately 130,000 clones; around 87% were observed only once. About 2.9% of the sample is in the top ten clones.

This chain is built from TRBV6-5 and TRBJ1-4; a stretch of 7 junction bases matches TRBD1. The sample in question was peripheral blood, obtained 28 days after the second AZD1222 dose. The TCR was taken from an adult who received the AZD1222 COVID-19 vaccine. The DNA is as follows: TGTGCCAGCAGTAAGGGACAGTTTAATGAAAAACTGTTTTTT. It encodes CASSKGQFNEKLFF.